The 16 T cell receptor beta chains below were found in one sample sequenced in a study of vaccination effects on CD4 cells after COVID-19. CD4+ T cell isolation took place after approximately 11 days of culture. It was two doses of either the BNT162b2 or mRNA-1273 vaccine that participants received. What these receptors recognize is not known. Generated by immunoSEQ multiplex PCR, the TCRdb table keeps only in-frame clones and is missing some. The sample holds 40,000 to 50,000 clones, around 70% seen once. This material consisted of CD4+ T cells from PBMCs cultured without peptide, taken after COVID-19 vaccination. These receptors came from a human donor who received a COVID-19 vaccine.

The chain carries TRBV5-1 and TRBJ1-1; D ambiguous. This CDR3 comprises 15 residues. Trimming stripped 0 bases from V and 6 bases from J, with 15 bases between. The germline V gene encodes CDR1 SGHRS and CDR2 YFSETQ. Here the CDR3 reads CASSLGPGIVAEAFF. CDR3 coding DNA: TGCGCCAGCAGCTTGGGGCCGGGTATTGTGGCTGAAGCTTTCTTT.

This chain links TRBV10-1 with TRBJ2-5; 7 positions match TRBD1. Losses at the gene ends were 3 bases for V and 5 bases for J; bases not matched to a gene: 6. Germline CDR1 is WNHNN and CDR2 is SYGVQD (reference sequence). The CDR3 is 14 residues long. The CDR3 protein is CASSESRGLETQYF. CDR3 in DNA: TGCGCCAGCAGTGAAAGTAGGGGGCTGGAGACCCAGTACTTC.

The chain links TRBV18 to TRBJ1-1; D is unresolved. Germline V gene lookup returns CDR1 KGHSH and CDR2 LQKENI. V shed 2 bases and J shed 8 bases, with 12 bases lying between them. The CDR3 totals 13 residues. CDR3 nucleotides: TGTGCCAGCTCACCAGAGTTTGTAACAGAAGCTTTCTTT. It specifies CASSPEFVTEAFF. The whole variable domain, filled in from reference TRBV18 and TRBJ1-1, reads NAGVMQNPRHLVRRRGQEARLRCSPMKGHSHVYWYRQLPEEGLKFMVYLQKENIIDESGMPKERFSAEFPKEGPSILRIQQVVRGDSAAYFCASSPEFVTEAFFGQGTRLTVV.

The rearrangement links TRBV19 to TRBJ1-5; 10 bases align to TRBD1. Germline trimming cut 6 bases from V and 5 bases from J; bases unmatched to any gene: 16. Germline V gene sequence: CDR1 LNHDA, CDR2 SQIVND (reference sequence). The CDR3 is 18 amino acids. The CDR3 loop is CASSYRDRGSSKYQPQHF. The CDR3 region has the DNA TGTGCCAGTAGCTACCGGGACAGGGGATCGTCAAAGTATCAGCCCCAGCATTTT.

This clone was seen just once. The rearrangement joins TRBV3-1 (or the pseudogene TRBV3-2) to TRBJ1-3; D might be TRBD1 (5 bases). CDR3 length: 15 residues. Per germline, CDR1 LGHDT and CDR2 YNNKEL (reference sequence). V shed 3 bases and J shed 1 base, with 10 bases lying between them. CDR3 loop: CASSQGGASGNTIYF. CDR3 coding DNA: TGTGCCAGCAGCCAGGGGGGAGCGTCTGGAAACACCATATATTTT.

The chain employs TRBV5-1 and TRBJ1-4, with 7 bases fitting TRBD1. Germline CDR1 and CDR2: SGHRS and YFSETQ. V was pared by 4 bases and J by 8 bases, with 8 bases of the junction left unmatched. The CDR3 is made up of 14 amino acids. As DNA, the CDR3 is TGCGCCAGCAGCCCCGACAGGGAGGGCGAAAAACTGTTTTTT. This translates into CASSPDREGEKLFF. Based on the CDR3 plus reference TRBV5-1 and TRBJ1-4, the full variable domain is KAGVTQTPRYLIKTRGQQVTLSCSPISGHRSVSWYQQTPGQGLQFLFEYFSETQRNKGNFPGRFSGRQFSNSRSEMNVSTLELGDSALYLCASSPDREGEKLFFGSGTQLSVL.

V usage is TRBV6-2 or TRBV6-3 and J usage is TRBJ2-4; D uncertain. The germline V gene encodes CDR1 MNHEY and CDR2 SVGEGT. This CDR3 region has 12 residues. The V gene lost 0 bases and the J gene lost 6 bases, with 3 bases spanning the gap. DNA of the CDR3: TGTGCCAGCAGTTACTCCCGAAACATTCAGTACTTC. Translating it yields CASSYSRNIQYF.

The rearrangement links TRBV5-1 to TRBJ2-3; 10 nucleotides align to TRBD1. The V gene's germline CDR1 is SGHRS and CDR2 YFSETQ. The length of the CDR3 is 15 residues. V lost 2 bases and J lost 5; bases outside the gene matches: 5. In nucleotides, the CDR3 is TGCGCCAGCAGCTTAGGGACAGGGGTTGGAGATACGCAGTATTTT. This sequence encodes CASSLGTGVGDTQYF.

This clone was counted a few times. The rearrangement uses TRBV6-1 and TRBJ1-2; D is possibly TRBD1 (6 bases). The CDR3 length is 14 residues. Between the trimmed V and J ends, which lost 0 bases and 8 bases, there was a span of 13 bases. CDR1 is MNHNS, CDR2 SASEGT, per germline. The CDR3 here is CASSEAGGGKGYTF. The CDR3 DNA follows: TGTGCCAGCAGTGAAGCAGGAGGGGGTAAAGGCTACACCTTC.

The chain employs TRBV24-1 and TRBJ2-1, with D perhaps TRBD2 (5 bases). The germline CDR1 and CDR2 sequences are KGHDR and SFDVKD. Trimming removed 4 bases from V and 0 bases from J, with 12 bases in between. The CDR3 extends over 16 amino acids. CDR3 sequence: CATSEGGYSSYNEQFF. The CDR3 DNA reads TGTGCCACCAGTGAAGGCGGGTACAGCTCCTACAATGAGCAGTTCTTC.

The chain couples TRBV5-1 to TRBJ1-1, with a weak D call TRBD1 (5 bases). The length of the CDR3 is 16 residues. The V end was cut by 4 bases, the J end by 4 bases, with 20 bases between. CDR1 and CDR2 (germline): SGHRS, YFSETQ. The CDR3 DNA reads TGCGCCAGCAGCCTTTCGGGGCAGTATGTGAGCACTGAAGCTTTCTTT. As protein: CASSLSGQYVSTEAFF. The full variable domain, completed using reference TRBV5-1 and TRBJ1-1, is KAGVTQTPRYLIKTRGQQVTLSCSPISGHRSVSWYQQTPGQGLQFLFEYFSETQRNKGNFPGRFSGRQFSNSRSEMNVSTLELGDSALYLCASSLSGQYVSTEAFFGQGTRLTVV.

This clone was recorded once. The rearrangement joins TRBV28 to TRBJ1-4, with a possible D match to TRBD1 (6 bases). This CDR3 is built from 14 residues. The germline V and J ends were trimmed by 10 bases and 8 bases, with 20 bases remaining between them. Germline-derived CDR1 and CDR2 are MDHEN and SYDVKM. DNA for the CDR3: TGTGCCACCGGGGTAGGGGGGGCTGGGGAAAAACTGTTTTTT. It codes for CATGVGGAGEKLFF.

The V and J genes are TRBV9 and TRBJ1-3, with D perhaps TRBD1 (6 bases). The V end lost 0 bases, the J end lost 0 bases, and 10 bases lay between the germline ends. The CDR3 loop spans 16 amino acids. Looked up from germline, CDR1 is SGDLS and CDR2 is YYNGEE. CDR3 region: CASSVEGGSSGNTIYF. CDR3 nucleotides: TGTGCCAGCAGCGTAGAAGGGGGGAGCTCTGGAAACACCATATATTTT.

The rearrangement joins TRBV18 to TRBJ1-1, with TRBD1 matching 8 bases. The CDR3 has 18 amino acids. The germline gives CDR1 KGHSH, CDR2 LQKENI. Losses at the gene ends were 0 bases for V and 4 bases for J; bases not matched to a gene: 13. The CDR3 nucleotides read TGTGCCAGCTCACCACCTACCGGGACAGGAGGGGGTACCACTGAAGCTTTCTTT. Its protein product is CASSPPTGTGGGTTEAFF.

This rearrangement joins TRBV5-6 to TRBJ1-2; TRBD1 matches at 11 bases. V lost 0 bases to trimming and J lost 7 bases; unmatched junction nucleotides: 8. This CDR3 has 16 residues. Germline V gene data show CDR1 as SGHDT and CDR2 as YYEEEE. CDR3 nucleotide sequence: TGTGCCAGCAGCTTGGGGGCCGGGACAGGGGGTTTTGGCTACACCTTC. It translates to CASSLGAGTGGFGYTF. Using reference TRBV5-6 and TRBJ1-2 for the parts outside the CDR3, the full variable domain is DAGVTQSPTHLIKTRGQQVTLRCSPKSGHDTVSWYQQALGQGPQFIFQYYEEEERQRGNFPDRFSGHQFPNYSSELNVNALLLGDSALYLCASSLGAGTGGFGYTFGSGTRLTVV.

The V gene is TRBV6-1, the J gene TRBJ2-1, with 9 bases matching TRBD2. CDR1 is MNHNS and CDR2 is SASEGT in the germline V gene. This CDR3 has 20 amino acids. After removal of 4 bases from V and 4 bases from J, the junction contained 20 bases not matched to a gene. The CDR3 sequence is CASSGLGGGHRGRAYNEQFF. CDR3 sequence (DNA): TGTGCCAGCAGTGGACTCGGAGGGGGCCATCGCGGGAGGGCTTACAATGAGCAGTTCTTC.